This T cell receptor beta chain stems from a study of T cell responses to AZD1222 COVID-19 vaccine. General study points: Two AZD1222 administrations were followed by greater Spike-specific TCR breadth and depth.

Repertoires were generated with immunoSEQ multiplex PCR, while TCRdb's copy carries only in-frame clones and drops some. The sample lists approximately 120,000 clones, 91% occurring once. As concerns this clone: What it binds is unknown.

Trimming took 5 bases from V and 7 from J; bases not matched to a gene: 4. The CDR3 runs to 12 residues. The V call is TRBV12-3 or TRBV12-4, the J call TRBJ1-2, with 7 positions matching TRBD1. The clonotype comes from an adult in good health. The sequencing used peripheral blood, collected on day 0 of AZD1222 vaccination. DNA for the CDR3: TGTGCCAGCAGTCTGGGGACAGTTGGCTACACCTTC. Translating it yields CASSLGTVGYTF.